The present T cell receptor beta chain was sequenced within a study of Graves' ophthalmopathy and Graves' hyperthyroidism. In its sample, this clonotype was seen many times. CDR3 length: 15 residues. V dropped 2 bases and J dropped 7 bases, with 17 bases sitting between them. Amplification targeted the TCR beta CDR3 regions, with RNA transcripts as the source material. The library came from an HTBI-primed first-round RT-PCR and a second-round multiplex PCR. TCRdb ran MiXCR on the multiplex PCR reads and lists one entry per CDR3 protein. Here the sample spans 300,000 to 400,000 distinct CDR3 sequences, 17% being singletons. Certain patients, namely those with other autoimmune diseases, uncontrolled infections, pregnancy or lactation, were excluded. It was from roughly 10 ml of fresh peripheral blood that the PBMCs came.

The clonotype was recovered from an adult man with Graves' ophthalmopathy. The chain carries TRBV12-3 or TRBV12-4 and TRBJ1-2; D ambiguous. The sequenced material came from peripheral blood. The CDR3 here is CASSLFPTVPPGYTF. DNA for the CDR3: TGTGCCAGCAGTTTATTTCCGACGGTTCCTCCTGGCTACACCTTC.